This TCR beta chain was sequenced for a study of cytomegalovirus exposure and HLA in healthy donors. Study results and caveats: There was a cluster of highly shared sequence variants that was likely a sequencing artifact.

Primers for the PCR totalled 60 Vbeta and 13 Jbeta. Produced via immunoSEQ multiplex PCR; TCRdb's table is partial and in-frame only. The table shows 100,000 to 150,000 clones, with less than 85% occurring only once. As for this clone: The target antigen is unknown.

The junction had 6 bases not matched to a gene; V was cut back by 7 bases and J by 6 bases. From germline, CDR1 is MRHNA and CDR2 SNTAGT. The CDR3 covers 14 residues. This clonotype was obtained from a young man in good health and CMV-seropositive. Sequences were obtained from PBMCs. J is TRBJ1-6 and V is TRBV6-4; 7 nucleotides line up with TRBD1. The CDR3 coding sequence is TGTGCCAGCAAGCCCGGGACAGCTAATTCACCCCTCCACTTT. It codes for CASKPGTANSPLHF.